The rows below give T cell receptor beta chains drawn from one sample of a study of identical twins' blood T cells. TCRdb analysed the 5' RACE reads with MiXCR anew, one entry per CDR3 protein. The table has hundreds of thousands of distinct CDR3 sequences, about 28% seen once. The specimen was PBMCs. These TCRs come from a woman aged 18-55 years in good health. Both conserved end residues are part of each CDR3. D genes are given only for firm matches. For some rows the clone size is stated as once, few or many, or as a class when expanded; others skip it.

V gene	D gene	J gene	clone size	CDR3 DNA	CDR3 protein
TRBV9	.	TRBJ1-3	.	TGTGCCAGCAGCGTTTTTTCGGACAGCACTGGAAACACCATATATTTT	CASSVFSDSTGNTIYF
TRBV12-3/TRBV12-4	TRBD1	TRBJ1-4	.	TGTGCCAGCAGTTGGACAGGGCCTAATGAAAAACTGTTTTTT	CASSWTGPNEKLFF
TRBV11-1	.	TRBJ2-3	.	TGTGCCAGCAGCTTAGTCCTAGGGAGATTCACAGATACGCAGTATTTT	CASSLVLGRFTDTQYF
TRBV20-1	.	TRBJ1-1	.	TGCAGTGCTAGACCGGGACGGGGGGACTACCCGAACACTGAAGCTTTCTTT	CSARPGRGDYPNTEAFF
TRBV7-2	TRBD2	TRBJ2-3	.	TGTGCCAGCAGCTTTAGACTAGCGGCCAGCACAGATACGCAGTATTTT	CASSFRLAASTDTQYF
TRBV20-1	TRBD2	TRBJ2-7	once	TGCAGTGCCGCTAGCGGGAGCGGCGAGCAGTACTTC	CSAASGSGEQYF
TRBV10-3	TRBD1	TRBJ1-1	few	TGTGCCATCAGTCCCGCAGGGGGGAACACTGAAGCTTTCTTT	CAISPAGGNTEAFF
TRBV27	.	TRBJ2-7	many	TGTGCCAGCAGTCCGGGAGATTCCTACGAGCAGTACTTC	CASSPGDSYEQYF
TRBV6-1	.	TRBJ1-4	many	TGTGCCAGCAGAACAGGGACGGATAATGAAAAACTGTTTTTT	CASRTGTDNEKLFF
TRBV7-9	.	TRBJ2-7	few	TGTGCCAGCAGCAATACAGGTTCACCCTACGAGCAGTACTTC	CASSNTGSPYEQYF
TRBV11-2	.	TRBJ1-1	few	TGTGCCAGCAGCTTAAATCTCGTAAACACTGAAGCTTTCTTT	CASSLNLVNTEAFF
TRBV6-5	.	TRBJ1-3	.	TGTGCCAGCAGTTACTCAGGGCAGTACTCTGGAAACACCATATATTTT	CASSYSGQYSGNTIYF
TRBV2	.	TRBJ1-5	once	TGTGCCAGCAGACTGCTGGGGGGGTCCAATCAGCCCCCGCATTTT	CASRLLGGSNQPPHF
TRBV18	.	TRBJ1-1	.	TGTGCCAGCTCACGAGCAGGGGTTGAAGCTTTCTTT	CASSRAGVEAFF
TRBV3-1	.	TRBJ2-5	many	TGTGCCAGCAGCCAAGAGGGGATGGAGACCCAGTACTTC	CASSQEGMETQYF
TRBV10-3	TRBD2	TRBJ2-1	few	TGTGCCATCAATCCACTAGCGGGGAGCTCCTACAATGAGCAGTTCTTC	CAINPLAGSSYNEQFF
TRBV11-3	TRBD2	TRBJ2-1	.	TGTGCCAGCAGCAAGGGAGGGAATTCTTACAATGAGCAGTTCTTC	CASSKGGNSYNEQFF
TRBV6-1	TRBD1	TRBJ1-5	.	TGTGCCAGCTGTTCCTCGGACAGGGTTCTGAATCAGCCCCAGCATTTT	CASCSSDRVLNQPQHF
TRBV12-5	.	TRBJ2-1	.	TGTGCTAGTGGTTTCCCCGACAGGATCAATGAGCAGTTATTC	CASGFPDRINEQLF
TRBV7-2	.	TRBJ1-5	.	TGTGCCAGCAGCTCCGGACAGAGTAGCAATCAGCCCCAGCATTTT	CASSSGQSSNQPQHF
TRBV18	.	TRBJ1-5	.	TGTGCCAGCCCAGTCCTTGCAAGGGAGCCCCAGCATTTT	CASPVLAREPQHF
TRBV12-3/TRBV12-4	.	TRBJ2-1	few	TGTGCCAGCAGTCGACTAGATTACAATGAGCAGTTCTTC	CASSRLDYNEQFF
TRBV21-1	.	TRBJ2-7	.	TGTACCAGCAGCATTAACGGAGACACCGTACGAGTCGAGCAGTACTTC	CTSSINGDTVRVEQYF
TRBV9	.	TRBJ2-2	many	TGTGCCAGCAGCGTAGATGGCAGGTTGGCCGGGGAGCTGTTTTTT	CASSVDGRLAGELFF
TRBV20-1	.	TRBJ2-3	many	TGCAGTGCTAGTCACGATCCAGATACGCAGTATTTT	CSASHDPDTQYF
TRBV10-3	.	TRBJ1-1	.	TGTGCCATCAGTGGATGGCGGCCCACTGAAGCTTTCTTT	CAISGWRPTEAFF
TRBV9	.	TRBJ1-1	few	TGTGCCAGCACAAATCACGGGTTGAACACTGAAGCTTTCTTT	CASTNHGLNTEAFF
TRBV20-1	.	TRBJ2-1	.	TGCAGTGTAATGGGGATATCGAACAATGAGCAGTTCTTC	CSVMGISNNEQFF